This T cell receptor beta chain was captured by sequencing in a study of shared clonotypes between healthy human individuals. Across the whole study: Donors, aged 18 to 49, were a couple of women and a few men.

General study findings and limits: Only blood samples were collected, and tissue repertoires likely differ. The small donor group covered limited genetic and exposure diversity.

In the case of this clone: Its antigen is currently unknown.

TCRdb's table, derived via immunoSEQ multiplex PCR, lists solely in-frame clones and lacks some. This sample carries 900,000 to 1,200,000 clones, 78% of them seen once, and the ten largest clones take more than 0.55%. This clonotype originated in a man younger than 35 in good health. Some clones in this sample may be carry-over from other donors' samples. Specimen: memory CD4+ T cells from PBMCs. Subset defined: CD45RA-negative fraction.

CDR3 region: CASGGQVHQPQHF. The CDR3 DNA is TGTGCCAGTGGGGGACAGGTACATCAGCCCCAGCATTTT. The chain links TRBV19 to TRBJ1-5; 8 positions match TRBD1. CDR1 is LNHDA, CDR2 SQIVND, per germline (reference sequence). The CDR3 loop spans 13 amino acids. V trimming: 8 bases; J trimming: 5 bases; junction bases outside the gene matches: 5. Full variable domain (rest looked up from reference TRBV19 and TRBJ1-5): DGGITQSPKYLFRKEGQNVTLSCEQNLNHDAMYWYRQDPGQGLRLIYYSQIVNDFQKGDIAEGYSVSREKKESFPLTVTSAQKNPTAFYLCASGGQVHQPQHFGDGTRLSIL.